This is a list of T cell receptor beta chains from one sample in a study of OX40 agonist ivuxolimab in advanced cancers. Libraries were prepared by immunoSEQ multiplex PCR; TCRdb keeps only in-frame clonotypes and omits some of them. The sample records around 81,000 clones, around 80% being singletons. The source material was CD4+ or CD8+ T cells sorted from blood, sampled in a trial of the OX40 agonist ivuxolimab. These TCRs come from an adult with an advanced solid tumor such as melanoma, head and neck, liver or kidney cancer. Each CDR3 is given with its conserved first and last residue. The order of the fields is clone size, D gene, J gene, V gene, CDR3 DNA, CDR3 protein. D genes are given only for firm matches. Some rows have no size entry. The others give once, few or many, or a class for an expanded clone.

abundance: once
d_gene: TRBD1
j_gene: TRBJ2-7
v_gene: TRBV27
CDR3nt: TGTGCCAGCCGGGACAGTTACGAGCAGTACTTC
CDR3aa: CASRDSYEQYF

abundance: .
d_gene: TRBD2
j_gene: TRBJ2-3
v_gene: TRBV27
CDR3nt: TGTGCCAGCAGTACCCCTAGCGGGGGGGCCACAGATACGCAGTATTTT
CDR3aa: CASSTPSGGATDTQYF

abundance: .
d_gene: TRBD1
j_gene: TRBJ1-5
v_gene: TRBV27
CDR3nt: TGTGCCAGCAGACTCAACGCAGGGGGGCATCGTCAGCCCCAGCATTTT
CDR3aa: CASRLNAGGHRQPQHF

abundance: .
d_gene: TRBD1
j_gene: TRBJ1-2
v_gene: TRBV5-4
CDR3nt: TGTGCCAGCAGCTTGGGGGGGACAGGGGGAGACTATGGCTACACCTTC
CDR3aa: CASSLGGTGGDYGYTF

abundance: .
d_gene: .
j_gene: TRBJ2-5
v_gene: TRBV29-1
CDR3nt: TGCAGCGTTGCCCCGCCAATCCAAGAGACCCAGTACTTC
CDR3aa: CSVAPPIQETQYF

abundance: .
d_gene: TRBD1
j_gene: TRBJ1-5
v_gene: TRBV6-5
CDR3nt: TGTGCCAGCAGGACGGACAGGGGCCAAGGTCAGCCCCAGCATTTT
CDR3aa: CASRTDRGQGQPQHF

abundance: .
d_gene: .
j_gene: TRBJ1-2
v_gene: TRBV28
CDR3nt: TGTGCCAGCAGTCTCCGCCCTAAAAGTTACTATGGCTACACCTTC
CDR3aa: CASSLRPKSYYGYTF

abundance: .
d_gene: TRBD1
j_gene: TRBJ1-5
v_gene: TRBV2
CDR3nt: TGTGCCAGCAGGGGCACAGGGGGCGGTGGAAATCAGCCCCAGCATTTT
CDR3aa: CASRGTGGGGNQPQHF

abundance: .
d_gene: TRBD2
j_gene: TRBJ2-2
v_gene: TRBV7-2
CDR3nt: TGTGCCAGCAGCCCTTTCAGCGGGGGAAACACCGGGGAGCTGTTTTTT
CDR3aa: CASSPFSGGNTGELFF

abundance: .
d_gene: .
j_gene: TRBJ1-5
v_gene: TRBV7-9
CDR3nt: TGTGCCAGCAGCTTAGGATTCGGCGAGGGGGGTTATCAGCCCCAGCATTTT
CDR3aa: CASSLGFGEGGYQPQHF

abundance: .
d_gene: .
j_gene: TRBJ2-5
v_gene: TRBV10-1
CDR3nt: TGCGCCAGCAGTGATTTCGGTCCGGAGACCCAGTACTTC
CDR3aa: CASSDFGPETQYF

abundance: .
d_gene: .
j_gene: TRBJ2-3
v_gene: TRBV7-9
CDR3nt: TGTGCCAGCAGCGCCGGTTCAGATACGCAGTATTTT
CDR3aa: CASSAGSDTQYF

abundance: .
d_gene: TRBD2
j_gene: TRBJ2-4
v_gene: TRBV4-2
CDR3nt: TGTGCCAGCAGCCAAGATATTTTGGGACTAGCGGAACTAGCCAAAAACATTCAGTACTTC
CDR3aa: CASSQDILGLAELAKNIQYF

abundance: .
d_gene: .
j_gene: TRBJ1-1
v_gene: TRBV30
CDR3nt: TGTGCCTGGACGCTGCCCTTCGGAAACACTGAAGCTTTCTTT
CDR3aa: CAWTLPFGNTEAFF

abundance: .
d_gene: .
j_gene: TRBJ2-7
v_gene: TRBV28
CDR3nt: TGTGCCAGCGAACGGGGGGCGCGTTACGAGCAGTACTTC
CDR3aa: CASERGARYEQYF

abundance: .
d_gene: .
j_gene: TRBJ1-5
v_gene: TRBV5-6
CDR3nt: TGTGCCAGCAGCTTGGGCCCGTTTGGGGGAGGGCCTGATCAGCCCCAGCATTTT
CDR3aa: CASSLGPFGGGPDQPQHF

abundance: .
d_gene: TRBD2
j_gene: TRBJ2-2
v_gene: TRBV19
CDR3nt: TGTGCCACCCACTATAAGGGAGGGCTAGCGGGAGCAGACACCGGGGAGCTGTTTTTT
CDR3aa: CATHYKGGLAGADTGELFF

abundance: few
d_gene: .
j_gene: TRBJ2-1
v_gene: TRBV6-6
CDR3nt: TGTGCCAGCAGCGGGCAGAAAACCTACAATGAGCAGTTCTTC
CDR3aa: CASSGQKTYNEQFF

abundance: .
d_gene: TRBD2
j_gene: TRBJ2-1
v_gene: TRBV4-1
CDR3nt: TGCGCCAGCAGCCAAGTAGGAGGCGGGAGCTCCTACAATGAGCAGTTCTTC
CDR3aa: CASSQVGGGSSYNEQFF

abundance: .
d_gene: TRBD2
j_gene: TRBJ2-1
v_gene: TRBV7-9
CDR3nt: TGTGCCAGCAGCTCCAGACTAGCGTCACACAATGAGCAGTTCTTC
CDR3aa: CASSSRLASHNEQFF

abundance: .
d_gene: .
j_gene: TRBJ2-2
v_gene: TRBV6-1
CDR3nt: TGTGCCAGCAGTGGCCCCAGATTTGGGGGCACCGGGGAGCTGTTTTTT
CDR3aa: CASSGPRFGGTGELFF

abundance: .
d_gene: .
j_gene: TRBJ2-1
v_gene: TRBV28
CDR3nt: TGTGCCAGCAGTTTAATTGTGGGGAGAATTTCCAATGAGCAGTTCTTC
CDR3aa: CASSLIVGRISNEQFF

abundance: .
d_gene: .
j_gene: TRBJ2-1
v_gene: TRBV5-1
CDR3nt: TGCGCCAGCAGCTTCGAGGGTGAGCAGTTCTTC
CDR3aa: CASSFEGEQFF

abundance: .
d_gene: .
j_gene: TRBJ1-5
v_gene: TRBV4-3
CDR3nt: TGCGCCAGCAGCCAAGATCTTTTTGGGGTCCAGCCCCAGCATTTT
CDR3aa: CASSQDLFGVQPQHF

abundance: .
d_gene: .
j_gene: TRBJ2-5
v_gene: TRBV27
CDR3nt: TGTGCCAGCAGTTTAAAAGGTCCAGGGCGGATGGAGACCCAGTACTTC
CDR3aa: CASSLKGPGRMETQYF

abundance: once
d_gene: TRBD2
j_gene: TRBJ2-3
v_gene: TRBV19
CDR3nt: TGTGCCAGTAGTCTTGTCGGGGGGAAGTGGACAGATACGCAGTATTTT
CDR3aa: CASSLVGGKWTDTQYF

abundance: .
d_gene: TRBD2
j_gene: TRBJ2-2
v_gene: TRBV7-8
CDR3nt: TGTGCCAGCAGCTTAGATGGCGGGAGTTGGACCGGGGAGCTGTTTTTT
CDR3aa: CASSLDGGSWTGELFF

abundance: .
d_gene: TRBD1
j_gene: TRBJ2-7
v_gene: TRBV7-2
CDR3nt: TGTGCCAGCAGCTTAGAGGCGGGGACAGGGTTCGCCTACGAGCAGTACTTC
CDR3aa: CASSLEAGTGFAYEQYF

abundance: .
d_gene: .
j_gene: TRBJ2-1
v_gene: TRBV5-1
CDR3nt: TGCGCCAGCAGCTCGCGGACATCTACCTACAATGAGCAGTTCTTC
CDR3aa: CASSSRTSTYNEQFF

abundance: .
d_gene: TRBD2
j_gene: TRBJ2-1
v_gene: TRBV9
CDR3nt: TGTGCCAGCAGCCCGAGGGGTCTAGCGGACAATGAGCAGTTCTTC
CDR3aa: CASSPRGLADNEQFF

abundance: .
d_gene: .
j_gene: TRBJ2-7
v_gene: TRBV4-3
CDR3nt: TGCGCCAGCAGCCAAGCAGGATACGAGCAGTACTTC
CDR3aa: CASSQAGYEQYF

abundance: .
d_gene: .
j_gene: TRBJ2-1
v_gene: TRBV18
CDR3nt: TGTGCCAGCTCACCACGGCAGAGCTCCTACAATGAGCAGTTCTTC
CDR3aa: CASSPRQSSYNEQFF

abundance: .
d_gene: .
j_gene: TRBJ1-1
v_gene: TRBV29-1
CDR3nt: TGCAGCGTTGAGCGGGCAGGGGAAGGGAACACTGAAGCTTTCTTT
CDR3aa: CSVERAGEGNTEAFF

abundance: .
d_gene: .
j_gene: TRBJ1-4
v_gene: TRBV6-5
CDR3nt: TGTGCCAGCAAAGACTCAACTAATGAAAAACTGTTTTTT
CDR3aa: CASKDSTNEKLFF

abundance: .
d_gene: TRBD1
j_gene: TRBJ2-5
v_gene: TRBV18
CDR3nt: TGTGCCAGCTCACCGGGACAGGGGTGGGAGACCCAGTACTTC
CDR3aa: CASSPGQGWETQYF

abundance: .
d_gene: .
j_gene: TRBJ2-2
v_gene: TRBV2
CDR3nt: TGTGCCAGCATGGGGTCCGGGGAGCTGTTTTTT
CDR3aa: CASMGSGELFF

abundance: .
d_gene: TRBD1
j_gene: TRBJ2-5
v_gene: TRBV28
CDR3nt: TGTGCCAGCAGTGACCCGGGACAGGGGGCGGGAGAGACCCAGTACTTC
CDR3aa: CASSDPGQGAGETQYF

abundance: .
d_gene: .
j_gene: TRBJ2-7
v_gene: TRBV23-1
CDR3nt: TGCGCCAGCAGTCAGGTATCCTACGAGCAGTACTTC
CDR3aa: CASSQVSYEQYF

abundance: once
d_gene: TRBD1
j_gene: TRBJ1-5
v_gene: TRBV28
CDR3nt: TGTGCCAGCAGTTTACCGGGACAGCTATCTTATCAGCCCCAGCATTTT
CDR3aa: CASSLPGQLSYQPQHF

abundance: .
d_gene: .
j_gene: TRBJ2-2
v_gene: TRBV27
CDR3nt: TGTGCCAGCAGTTTCCAGAGGACGGACACCGGGGAGCTGTTTTTT
CDR3aa: CASSFQRTDTGELFF

abundance: .
d_gene: .
j_gene: TRBJ1-1
v_gene: TRBV5-5
CDR3nt: TGTGCCAGCAGCCTTGAAGCAGGGGATCCTGAAGCTTTCTTT
CDR3aa: CASSLEAGDPEAFF

abundance: once
d_gene: TRBD1
j_gene: TRBJ2-2
v_gene: TRBV7-3
CDR3nt: TGTGCCAGCAGCTCTGTCTCCAGGGGGCGGCCCGGGGAGCTGTTTTTT
CDR3aa: CASSSVSRGRPGELFF

abundance: few
d_gene: .
j_gene: TRBJ1-2
v_gene: TRBV19
CDR3nt: TGTGCCAGTAGTTTCCTCTATGGCTACACCTTC
CDR3aa: CASSFLYGYTF

abundance: .
d_gene: .
j_gene: TRBJ2-1
v_gene: TRBV5-8
CDR3nt: TGTGCCAGCAGCTTGCTAGTGCATGAGCAGTTCTTC
CDR3aa: CASSLLVHEQFF

abundance: .
d_gene: TRBD1
j_gene: TRBJ1-5
v_gene: TRBV5-5
CDR3nt: TGTGCCAGCAGTCTTTTGCCCGGGACAGGGAATCAGCCCCAGCATTTT
CDR3aa: CASSLLPGTGNQPQHF

abundance: .
d_gene: .
j_gene: TRBJ1-6
v_gene: TRBV7-9
CDR3nt: TGTGCCAGCAGCCGTAGGGGAAGCTCCTATAATTCACCCCTCCACTTT
CDR3aa: CASSRRGSSYNSPLHF

abundance: .
d_gene: .
j_gene: TRBJ2-5
v_gene: TRBV4-1
CDR3nt: TGCGCCAGCAGCCAAAGGGCACTGGGTTTGGGAGAGACCCAGTACTTC
CDR3aa: CASSQRALGLGETQYF

abundance: .
d_gene: TRBD2
j_gene: TRBJ2-1
v_gene: TRBV9
CDR3nt: TGTGCCAGCAGCGCCGGGACTAGCGTAAACAATGAGCAGTTCTTC
CDR3aa: CASSAGTSVNNEQFF

abundance: .
d_gene: .
j_gene: TRBJ1-1
v_gene: TRBV6-6
CDR3nt: TGTGCCAGCAGTTATTTAGAAGGGGGTATTGGTGAAGCTTTCTTT
CDR3aa: CASSYLEGGIGEAFF

abundance: .
d_gene: .
j_gene: TRBJ1-3
v_gene: TRBV5-1
CDR3nt: TGCGCCAGTCAGGGGCACTCTGGAAACACCATATATTTT
CDR3aa: CASQGHSGNTIYF

abundance: once
d_gene: TRBD1
j_gene: TRBJ1-3
v_gene: TRBV25-1
CDR3nt: TGTGCCAGCAGTGAATATATCGGGACAGCCCTTGGAAACACCATATATTTT
CDR3aa: CASSEYIGTALGNTIYF

abundance: .
d_gene: TRBD1
j_gene: TRBJ1-2
v_gene: TRBV29-1
CDR3nt: TGCAGCGTTGCTGGGCAGGGGGCATATGGCTACACCTTC
CDR3aa: CSVAGQGAYGYTF

abundance: .
d_gene: TRBD2
j_gene: TRBJ2-1
v_gene: TRBV9
CDR3nt: TGTGCCAGCAGCTCGAAGGGACTAGCGGGAGGGCCGGGTGAGCAGTTCTTC
CDR3aa: CASSSKGLAGGPGEQFF

abundance: .
d_gene: .
j_gene: TRBJ1-2
v_gene: TRBV6-6
CDR3nt: TGTGCCAGCAGTCAGAATCAGGGAGGGTATGGCTACACCTTC
CDR3aa: CASSQNQGGYGYTF

abundance: once
d_gene: TRBD1
j_gene: TRBJ2-1
v_gene: TRBV7-9
CDR3nt: TGTGCCAGCAGGGCGCCGGGACAGGGGGTCAATGAGCAGTTCTTC
CDR3aa: CASRAPGQGVNEQFF